The clone carrying this T cell receptor beta chain was seen repeatedly, ten times or more. Its antigen is not identified. The data were taken from a study of T cells in Graves' hyperthyroidism and ophthalmopathy. Researchers took RNA transcripts and amplified the TCR beta CDR3 regions from them. First-round RT-PCR targeting the TCR CDR3 was performed with the HTBI primer set. TCRdb independently ran MiXCR on the multiplex PCR reads; one entry per CDR3 protein. The table lists some 440,000 distinct CDR3 sequences, about 15% of them singletons, with almost 8% in the top ten. Study-wide results and caveats: Most thyroid-expanded clonotypes above 0.001 were also found in blood.

In germline, CDR1 is MGHRA, CDR2 YSYEKL. V was pared by 4 bases and J by 2 bases, with 15 bases between. CDR3 size: 16 residues. The source material was blood. This sequence originates from a woman younger than 30 with Graves' hyperthyroidism. This chain links TRBV4-1 with TRBJ1-5; D unresolved. CDR3 DNA: TGCGCCAGCAGCCGAACGGACCTTACTGGCAATCAGCCCCAGCATTTT. As protein: CASSRTDLTGNQPQHF.